A single TCR beta chain is shown here with its context. Antigen specificity is unknown. Germline trimming cut 3 bases from V and 3 bases from J; bases unmatched to any gene: 6. Germline assignment: CDR1 SGDLS and CDR2 YYNGEE. CDR3 length: 16 residues. The sample is drawn from a study of graft-versus-host responses after intestinal transplantation. TCRdb's copy holds only in-frame clones and misses some; the assay was immunoSEQ multiplex PCR. The data hold over 70,000 clones, with under 85% observed a single time. The genes are TRBV9 and TRBJ2-1; 10 bases match TRBD2. Sequencing was performed on unstimulated CD8+ T cells sorted from spleen or lymph node cells, taken before intestinal transplant. The TCR sequence derives from a human donor who received an intestinal transplant. In DNA form, the CDR3 reads TGTGCCAGCAGCGACACTCTAGCGGGGGACTACAATGAGCAGTTCTTC. This codes for CASSDTLAGDYNEQFF.